Presented here are 6 T cell receptor beta chains from one specimen sequenced in a study of regulatory T cells in long-lasting Graves disease. Construction of the TCR beta libraries employed iRepertoire HTBI primers in conjunction with Arm-PCR of CDR3 regions. Using its own MiXCR run on the multiplex PCR reads, TCRdb lists one record per CDR3 protein. The sample yields over 350,000 distinct CDR3 sequences, around 21% seen once. Regarding time point: persistent/refractory GD, antithyroid drugs over 5 years with positive TRAb. PBMC-extracted RNA yielded the TCR library. Sample: peripheral blood mononuclear cells (PBMCs), taken when the disease was refractory, from a patient treated with antithyroid drugs. All receptors come from a female donor with Graves disease.

The chain's CDR3 is CASSEGQGHTDTQYF. CDR3 sequence (DNA): TGTGCCAGCAGCGAGGGACAGGGGCACACAGATACGCAGTATTTT. The V call is TRBV7-3, the J call TRBJ2-3; 10 nucleotides line up with TRBD1. The CDR3 extends over 15 amino acids. V trimming: 5 bases; J trimming: 2 bases; junction bases outside the gene matches: 4. CDR1 and CDR2 (germline): SGHTA, FQGTGA.

This clonotype has at least ten counts. The J gene is TRBJ1-2, the V gene TRBV20-1, with D possibly TRBD1 on 5 matching bases. CDR3 size: 13 residues. Germline CDR1 reads DFQATT; CDR2 reads SNEGSKA (reference sequence). V was cut by 3 bases and J by 4 bases, with 12 bases left in between. The CDR3: CSASADRIYGYTF. In nucleotides, the CDR3 is TGCAGTGCTAGCGCCGACAGAATCTATGGCTACACCTTC.

This clonotype came up many times. The chain has TRBV7-2 and TRBJ1-4; TRBD1 agrees at 9 bases. The length of the CDR3 is 14 residues. Germline V gene sequence: CDR1 SGHTA, CDR2 FQGNSA. J was trimmed by 10 bases and V by 0 bases; bases with no gene match: 3. The CDR3 loop reads CASSLAGQGGKLFF. Written as DNA, the CDR3 is TGTGCCAGCAGCTTAGCGGGACAGGGAGGAAAACTGTTTTTT.

Only a few counts were recorded for this clonotype. The chain has TRBV29-1 and TRBJ1-1, with TRBD1 identical over 9 bases. With V trimmed by 6 bases and J by 10 bases, 12 bases remained unmatched. This CDR3 spans 13 amino acids. The germline CDR1 and CDR2 sequences are SQVTM and ANQGSEA. CDR3 in amino acids: CSVERRMTGGAFF. For the CDR3, the DNA is TGCAGCGTGGAAAGGCGAATGACAGGGGGAGCTTTCTTT. The whole variable domain, filled in from reference TRBV29-1 and TRBJ1-1, reads SAVISQKPSRDICQRGTSLTIQCQVDSQVTMMFWYRQQPGQSLTLIATANQGSEATYESGFVIDKFPISRPNLTFSTLTVSNMSPEDSSIYLCSVERRMTGGAFFGQGTRLTVV.

This clonotype has more than one count but fewer than ten. CDR3 coding DNA: TGTGCCACCAGCAGAGATGCATTCTCTGGAAACACCATATATTTT. Amino acid sequence: CATSRDAFSGNTIYF. J is TRBJ1-3 and V is TRBV15; D is ambiguous. This CDR3 is 15 amino acids long. V was cut by 0 bases and J by 0 bases, with 6 bases left in between. CDR1 is LNHNV, CDR2 YYDKDF, per germline (reference sequence).

V usage is TRBV13 and J usage is TRBJ2-1; TRBD2 is a possible D gene (6 bases). This CDR3 is built from 12 residues. From germline, CDR1 is PRHDT and CDR2 FYEKMQ (reference sequence). The V end lost 6 bases, the J end lost 13 bases, and 16 bases lay between the germline ends. CDR3 sequence: CASSEWDSTQFF. The CDR3 DNA reads as TGTGCCAGCAGTGAGTGGGACTCCACACAGTTCTTC.